This entry is about one T cell receptor beta chain. The antigen remains unidentified. The sample is drawn from a study of T cells in Graves' hyperthyroidism and ophthalmopathy. Findings and limits, study-wide: From stable hyperthyroidism, ophthalmopathy was separated by a 13 V-J model. Prediction of ophthalmopathy progression came a median 6.5 months pre-onset.

TCR beta CDR3 sequences were amplified from RNA transcripts. In the first-round RT-PCR of the TCR CDR3, the HTBI primer set was used. TCRdb reprocessed the multiplex PCR reads via MiXCR and lists one record per CDR3 protein. The table has about 560,000 distinct CDR3 sequences, about half seen once. It was uncontrolled infection, other autoimmune disease, pregnancy or lactation that excluded patients. Thyroid ultrasound, orbital computed tomography, clinical symptoms, and serum thyroxine and TRAb underpinned diagnoses. Sequenced input: peripheral blood or thyroid tissue (not recorded which). The source is a young woman with Graves' hyperthyroidism.

The chain's CDR3 is CASSEREGPHEQYF. DNA of the CDR3: TGTGCCAGTAGCGAGCGGGAGGGCCCCCACGAGCAGTACTTC. This chain links TRBV19 with TRBJ2-7, with 10 bases fitting TRBD2. This CDR3 region has 14 residues. Germline loops: CDR1 LNHDA, CDR2 SQIVND (reference sequence). The V segment lost 6 bases and the J segment 5 bases; nucleotides outside the gene matches: 7.